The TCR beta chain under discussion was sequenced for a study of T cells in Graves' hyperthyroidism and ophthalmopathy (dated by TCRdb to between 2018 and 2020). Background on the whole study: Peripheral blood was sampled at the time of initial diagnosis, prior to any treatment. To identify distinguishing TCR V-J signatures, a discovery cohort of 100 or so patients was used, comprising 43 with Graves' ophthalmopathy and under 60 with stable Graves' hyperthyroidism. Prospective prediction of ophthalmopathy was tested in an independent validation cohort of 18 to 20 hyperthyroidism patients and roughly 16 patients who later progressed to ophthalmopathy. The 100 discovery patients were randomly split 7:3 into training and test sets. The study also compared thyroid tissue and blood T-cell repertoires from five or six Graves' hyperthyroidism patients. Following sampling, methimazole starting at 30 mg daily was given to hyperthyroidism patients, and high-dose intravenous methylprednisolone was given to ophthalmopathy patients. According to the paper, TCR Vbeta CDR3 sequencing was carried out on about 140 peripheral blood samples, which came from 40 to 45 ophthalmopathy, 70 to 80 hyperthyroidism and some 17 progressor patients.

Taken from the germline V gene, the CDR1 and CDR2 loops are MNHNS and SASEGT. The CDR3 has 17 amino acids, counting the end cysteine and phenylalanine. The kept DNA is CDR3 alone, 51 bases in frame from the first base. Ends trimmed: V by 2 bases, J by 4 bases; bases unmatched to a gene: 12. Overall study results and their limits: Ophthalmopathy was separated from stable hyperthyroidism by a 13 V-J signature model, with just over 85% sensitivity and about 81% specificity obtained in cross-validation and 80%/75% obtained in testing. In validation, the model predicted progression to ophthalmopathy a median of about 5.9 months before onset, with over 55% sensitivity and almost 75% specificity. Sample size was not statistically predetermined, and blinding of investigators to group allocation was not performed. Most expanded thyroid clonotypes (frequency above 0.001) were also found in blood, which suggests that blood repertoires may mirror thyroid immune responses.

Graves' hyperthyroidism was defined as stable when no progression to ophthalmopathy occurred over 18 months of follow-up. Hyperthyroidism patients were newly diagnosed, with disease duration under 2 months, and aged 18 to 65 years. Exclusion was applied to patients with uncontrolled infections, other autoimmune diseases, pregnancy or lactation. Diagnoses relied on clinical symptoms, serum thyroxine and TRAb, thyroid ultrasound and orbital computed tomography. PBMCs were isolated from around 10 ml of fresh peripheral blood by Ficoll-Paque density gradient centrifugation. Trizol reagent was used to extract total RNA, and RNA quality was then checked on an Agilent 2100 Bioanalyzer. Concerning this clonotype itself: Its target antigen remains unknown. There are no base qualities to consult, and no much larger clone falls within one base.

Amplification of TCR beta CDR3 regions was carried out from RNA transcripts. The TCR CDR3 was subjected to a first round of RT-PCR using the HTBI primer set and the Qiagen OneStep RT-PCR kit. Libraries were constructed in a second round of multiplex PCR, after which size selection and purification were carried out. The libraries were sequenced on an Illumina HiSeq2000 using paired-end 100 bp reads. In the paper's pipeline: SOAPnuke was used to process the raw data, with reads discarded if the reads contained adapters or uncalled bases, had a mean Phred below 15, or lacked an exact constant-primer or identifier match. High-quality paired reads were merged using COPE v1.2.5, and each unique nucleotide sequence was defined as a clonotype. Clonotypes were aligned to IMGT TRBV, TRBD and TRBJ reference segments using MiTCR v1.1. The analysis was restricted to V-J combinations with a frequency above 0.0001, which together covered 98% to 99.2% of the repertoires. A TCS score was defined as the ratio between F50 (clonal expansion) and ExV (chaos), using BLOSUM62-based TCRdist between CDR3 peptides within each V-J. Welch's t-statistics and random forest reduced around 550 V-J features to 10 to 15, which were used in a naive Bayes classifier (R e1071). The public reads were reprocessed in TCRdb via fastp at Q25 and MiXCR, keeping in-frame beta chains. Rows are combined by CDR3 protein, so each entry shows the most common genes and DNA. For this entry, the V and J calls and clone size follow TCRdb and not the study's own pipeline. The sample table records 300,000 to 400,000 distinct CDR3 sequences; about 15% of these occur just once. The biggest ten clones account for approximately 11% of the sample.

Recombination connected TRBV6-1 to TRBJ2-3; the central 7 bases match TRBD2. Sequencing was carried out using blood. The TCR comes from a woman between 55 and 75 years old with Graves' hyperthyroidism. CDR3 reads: CASSELHWGGTSDTQYF. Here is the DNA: TGTGCCAGCAGTGAATTGCACTGGGGGGGTACCTCAGATACGCAGTATTTT.